The clone carrying this T cell receptor (beta chain) has more than one count but fewer than ten. Antigen specificity is unknown. This sample is part of a study of T cells after yellow fever vaccination. Notes on the study in general: The secondary response was weaker, and its peak arrived faster, on day 5 versus 15.

This CDR3 region has 14 residues. Trimming removed 0 bases at V and 1 base at J, with 4 bases between. Per the germline V gene, CDR1 is LGHNA and CDR2 is YSLEER. TCRdb independently ran MiXCR on the 5' RACE reads; one entry per CDR3 protein. The sample has 360,000 or so distinct CDR3 sequences; around a tenth are singletons. The source is a man younger than 35 who received the YFV17D yellow fever vaccine. The sample here was PBMCs, taken on the day of the first yellow fever vaccination. The chain has TRBV4-3 and TRBJ1-5; no firm D call. The chain's CDR3 is CASSQDFSNQPQHF. The CDR3 region has the DNA TGCGCCAGCAGCCAAGATTTCAGCAATCAGCCCCAGCATTTT.